These T cell receptor beta chains were read from a single sample in a study of blood T cell repertoires in COVID-19. The data were produced by immunoSEQ multiplex PCR, yet TCRdb's version contains in-frame clones alone and is incomplete. The repertoire holds around 50,000 clones, with more than 80% as singletons. The sequencing input was peripheral blood. These receptors were collected from a human donor in a cohort sampled during active COVID-19. CDR3s include the opening cysteine and the closing phenylalanine or tryptophan. D genes are given only for firm matches. The size of a clone is reported for some rows only, either as once, few or many, or as a class for expanded clones.

clone_size | j_call | v_call | d_call | cdr3_nt | cdr3_aa
NA | TRBJ1-4 | TRBV3-1/TRBV3-2 | TRBD1 | TGTGCCAGCACCGAGTCCTCCGGGACAGGTGGTGAAAAACTGTTTTTT | CASTESSGTGGEKLFF
NA | TRBJ2-7 | TRBV2 | NA | TGTGCCAGCAGCGGCAGGGGAGGGGACGAGCAGTACTTC | CASSGRGGDEQYF
few | TRBJ1-5 | TRBV28 | TRBD1 | TGTGCCAGCGGTGACCCGGGACAGGGAGTGCAGCCCCAGCATTTT | CASGDPGQGVQPQHF
NA | TRBJ2-3 | TRBV5-1 | NA | TGCGCCAGCAGCTTGGAGGGGCCAGGGGGGCCTAGCACAGATACGCAGTATTTT | CASSLEGPGGPSTDTQYF
NA | TRBJ1-1 | TRBV27 | NA | TGTGCCAGCAGCCCATTGGAGGGGCGGAACACTGAAGCTTTCTTT | CASSPLEGRNTEAFF
NA | TRBJ1-2 | TRBV9 | NA | TGTGCCAGCAGCGTAGGGCCCCAGCAGGAGGATGGCTACACCTTC | CASSVGPQQEDGYTF
NA | TRBJ2-7 | TRBV28 | TRBD1 | TGTGCCAGCAGAGGGGGGACAGGGTTTGGGGAGCAGTACTTC | CASRGGTGFGEQYF
few | TRBJ2-7 | TRBV5-6 | TRBD2 | TGTGCCAGCAGCCCGGGACTAGTAGGCTACGAGCAGTACTTC | CASSPGLVGYEQYF
NA | TRBJ1-4 | TRBV13 | TRBD1 | TGTGCCAGCAGCTCTAACCGGGACAGGCGTTTAGGGCTGTTTTTT | CASSSNRDRRLGLFF
NA | TRBJ2-5 | TRBV7-2 | TRBD2 | TGTGCCAGCAGCCAATTCGGGACTAGCCTTTCGGAGACCCAGTACTTC | CASSQFGTSLSETQYF
NA | TRBJ1-4 | TRBV5-1 | NA | TGCGCCAGCAGCTTGACACTGGGAGATGAAAAACTGTTTTTT | CASSLTLGDEKLFF
few | TRBJ1-5 | TRBV2 | NA | TGTGCCAGCAGTCCGACTTATAGCAATCAGCCCCAGCATTTT | CASSPTYSNQPQHF
few | TRBJ2-7 | TRBV11-3 | NA | TGTGCCAGCAGCTCACCCTCAGGGGACTACGAGCAGTACTTC | CASSSPSGDYEQYF
medium-sized | TRBJ2-7 | TRBV24-1 | TRBD2 | TGTGCCACCTCTCTTGACGGACTAGCAATGGGCGAGCAGTACTTC | CATSLDGLAMGEQYF
NA | TRBJ2-7 | TRBV30 | TRBD2 | TGTGCCTGGAGTCACGGGCTAGCGGCAGGATACGAGCAGTACTTC | CAWSHGLAAGYEQYF
few | TRBJ1-6 | TRBV11-2 | NA | TGTGCCAGCAGGCAAAAGGGGGTGTTGGGATCACCCCTCCACTTT | CASRQKGVLGSPLHF
NA | TRBJ2-7 | TRBV11-2 | NA | TGTGCCAGCAGCTTAATACAGGGGAGGTACGAGCAGTACTTC | CASSLIQGRYEQYF
NA | TRBJ1-5 | TRBV5-6 | NA | TGTGCCAGCAGCCGAAGTAACGGGGGGGCCCAGCCCCAGCATTTT | CASSRSNGGAQPQHF
NA | TRBJ2-7 | TRBV28 | NA | TGTGCCAGCAGTCGGACTGTCGGCTTTGGCGAGCAGTACTTC | CASSRTVGFGEQYF
NA | TRBJ2-5 | TRBV5-1 | NA | TGCGCCAGCAGCTTTAATATAGAGGGAGAGACCCAGTACTTC | CASSFNIEGETQYF
NA | TRBJ2-1 | TRBV6-2/TRBV6-3 | TRBD2 | TGTGCCAGCAGTTACTCCCGGGGGGGAATTCCGTACAATGAGCAGTTCTTC | CASSYSRGGIPYNEQFF
NA | TRBJ2-7 | TRBV4-1 | NA | TGCGCCAGCAGCCCGCCCGTTGGGGCGGGAGAGCAGTACTTC | CASSPPVGAGEQYF
NA | TRBJ2-7 | TRBV29-1 | TRBD2 | TGCAGCACCCTGAGCGGGGTAGGGTACGAGCAGTACTTC | CSTLSGVGYEQYF